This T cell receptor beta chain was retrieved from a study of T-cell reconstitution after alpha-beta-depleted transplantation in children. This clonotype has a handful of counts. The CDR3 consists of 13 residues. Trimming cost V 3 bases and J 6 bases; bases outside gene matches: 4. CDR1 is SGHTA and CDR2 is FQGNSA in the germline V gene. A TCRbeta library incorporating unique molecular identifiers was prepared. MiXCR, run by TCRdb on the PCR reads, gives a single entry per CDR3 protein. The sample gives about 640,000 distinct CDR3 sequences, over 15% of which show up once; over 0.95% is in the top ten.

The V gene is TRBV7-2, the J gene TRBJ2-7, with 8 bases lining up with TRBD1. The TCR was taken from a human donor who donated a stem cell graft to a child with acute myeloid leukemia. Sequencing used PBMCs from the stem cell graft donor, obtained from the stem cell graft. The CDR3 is CASSFSGQGEQYV. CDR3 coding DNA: TGTGCCAGCAGCTTTTCCGGACAGGGCGAGCAGTACGTC.